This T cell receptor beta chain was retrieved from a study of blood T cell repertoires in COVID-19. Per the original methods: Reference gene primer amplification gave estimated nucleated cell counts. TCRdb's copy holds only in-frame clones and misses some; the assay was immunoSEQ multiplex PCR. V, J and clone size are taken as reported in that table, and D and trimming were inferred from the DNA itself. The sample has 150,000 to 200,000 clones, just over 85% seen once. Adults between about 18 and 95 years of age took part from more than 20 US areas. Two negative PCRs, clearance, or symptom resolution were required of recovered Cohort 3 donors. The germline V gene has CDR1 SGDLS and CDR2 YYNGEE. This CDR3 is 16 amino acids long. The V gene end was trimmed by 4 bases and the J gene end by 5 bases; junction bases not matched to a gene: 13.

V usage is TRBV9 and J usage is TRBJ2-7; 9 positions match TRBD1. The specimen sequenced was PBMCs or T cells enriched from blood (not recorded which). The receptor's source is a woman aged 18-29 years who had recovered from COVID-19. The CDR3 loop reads CASSSFTGGAGNEQYF. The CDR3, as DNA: TGTGCCAGCAGCTCTTTTACAGGGGGCGCCGGGAACGAGCAGTACTTC.